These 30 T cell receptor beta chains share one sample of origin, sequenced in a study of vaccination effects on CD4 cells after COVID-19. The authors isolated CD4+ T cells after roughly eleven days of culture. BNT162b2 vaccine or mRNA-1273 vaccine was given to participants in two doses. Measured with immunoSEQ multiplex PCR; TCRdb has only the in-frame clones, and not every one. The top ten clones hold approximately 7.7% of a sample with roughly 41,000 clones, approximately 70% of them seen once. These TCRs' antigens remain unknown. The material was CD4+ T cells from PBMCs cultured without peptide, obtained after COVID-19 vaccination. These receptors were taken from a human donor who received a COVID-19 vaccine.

The CDR3 loop is CASSELKGTRVYEQYF. The CDR3 DNA sequence: TGTGCCAGCAGTGAATTAAAGGGGACTAGAGTCTACGAGCAGTACTTC. V gene TRBV25-1 combines with J gene TRBJ2-7, with TRBD2 identical over 8 bases. Trimming removed 1 base from V and 3 bases from J; junction bases left unmatched: 8. Looked up from germline, CDR1 is MGHDK and CDR2 is SYGVNS. The CDR3 is 16 amino acids.

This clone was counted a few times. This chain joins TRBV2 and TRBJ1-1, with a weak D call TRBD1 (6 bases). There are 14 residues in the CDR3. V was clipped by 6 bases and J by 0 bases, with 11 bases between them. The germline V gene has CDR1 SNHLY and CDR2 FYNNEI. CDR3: CASRKQGMNTEAFF. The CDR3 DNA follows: TGTGCCAGCAGGAAACAGGGTATGAACACTGAAGCTTTCTTT.

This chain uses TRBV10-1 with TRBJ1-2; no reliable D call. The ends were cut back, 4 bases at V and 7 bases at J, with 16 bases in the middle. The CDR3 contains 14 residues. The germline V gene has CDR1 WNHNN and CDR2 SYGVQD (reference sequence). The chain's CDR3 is CASSAGGRLSGYTF. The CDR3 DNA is TGCGCCAGCAGTGCCGGCGGCCGCCTGAGTGGCTACACCTTC.

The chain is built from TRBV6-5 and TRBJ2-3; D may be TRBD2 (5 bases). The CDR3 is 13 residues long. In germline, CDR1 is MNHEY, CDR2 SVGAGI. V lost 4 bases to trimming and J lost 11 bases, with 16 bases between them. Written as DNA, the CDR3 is TGTGCCAGCAGTTCCGATAGCGAGAAGAGGCAGTATTTT. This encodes CASSSDSEKRQYF.

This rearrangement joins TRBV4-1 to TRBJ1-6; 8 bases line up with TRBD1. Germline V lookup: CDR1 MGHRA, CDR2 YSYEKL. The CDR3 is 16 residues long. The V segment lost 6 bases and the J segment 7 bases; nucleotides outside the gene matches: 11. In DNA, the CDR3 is TGCGCCAGCAGTCCGGACAGGGTCGTTGAGAATTCACCCCTCCACTTT. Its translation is CASSPDRVVENSPLHF.

CDR3 sequence reads: CASRGTGWGTEAFF. The CDR3 DNA is TGTGCCAGCAGGGGGACAGGCTGGGGCACTGAAGCTTTCTTT. The J gene is TRBJ1-1, the V gene TRBV6-5; TRBD1 matches at 8 bases. Germline V gives CDR1 MNHEY, CDR2 SVGAGI. V was pared by 6 bases and J by 4 bases, with 7 bases of the junction left unmatched. CDR3 length equals 14 residues.

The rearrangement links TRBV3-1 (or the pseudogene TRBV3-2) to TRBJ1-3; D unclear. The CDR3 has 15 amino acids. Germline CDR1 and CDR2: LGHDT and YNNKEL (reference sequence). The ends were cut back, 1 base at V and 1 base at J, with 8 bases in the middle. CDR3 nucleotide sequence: TGTGCCAGCAGCCAAGGGACGGTATCTGGAAACACCATATATTTT. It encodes CASSQGTVSGNTIYF.

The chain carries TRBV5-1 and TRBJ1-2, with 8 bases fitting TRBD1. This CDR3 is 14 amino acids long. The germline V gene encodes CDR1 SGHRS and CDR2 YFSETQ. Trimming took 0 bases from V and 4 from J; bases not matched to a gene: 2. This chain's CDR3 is CASSLGDRGYGYTF. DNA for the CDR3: TGCGCCAGCAGCTTGGGTGACAGGGGCTATGGCTACACCTTC. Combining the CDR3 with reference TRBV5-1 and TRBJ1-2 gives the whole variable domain KAGVTQTPRYLIKTRGQQVTLSCSPISGHRSVSWYQQTPGQGLQFLFEYFSETQRNKGNFPGRFSGRQFSNSRSEMNVSTLELGDSALYLCASSLGDRGYGYTFGSGTRLTVV.

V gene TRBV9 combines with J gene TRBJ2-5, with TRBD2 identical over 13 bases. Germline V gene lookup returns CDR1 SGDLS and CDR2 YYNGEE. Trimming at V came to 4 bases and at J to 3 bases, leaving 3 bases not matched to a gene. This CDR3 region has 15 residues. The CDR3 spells CASSYGTSGKETQYF. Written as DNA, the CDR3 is TGTGCCAGCAGCTATGGGACTAGCGGGAAAGAGACCCAGTACTTC.

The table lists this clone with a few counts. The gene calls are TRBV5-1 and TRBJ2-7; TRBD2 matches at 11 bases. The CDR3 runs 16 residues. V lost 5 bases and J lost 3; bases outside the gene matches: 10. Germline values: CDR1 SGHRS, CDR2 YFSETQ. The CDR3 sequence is CASRGVGTSGNYEQYF. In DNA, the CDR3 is TGCGCCAGCAGAGGGGTAGGGACTAGCGGAAACTACGAGCAGTACTTC.

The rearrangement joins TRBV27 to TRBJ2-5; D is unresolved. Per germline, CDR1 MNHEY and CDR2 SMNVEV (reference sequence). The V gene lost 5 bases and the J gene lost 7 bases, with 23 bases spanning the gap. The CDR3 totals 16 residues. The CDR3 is CASSQTTDRLLWTQYF. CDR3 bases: TGTGCCAGCAGTCAAACCACCGACCGTCTTTTGTGGACCCAGTACTTC.

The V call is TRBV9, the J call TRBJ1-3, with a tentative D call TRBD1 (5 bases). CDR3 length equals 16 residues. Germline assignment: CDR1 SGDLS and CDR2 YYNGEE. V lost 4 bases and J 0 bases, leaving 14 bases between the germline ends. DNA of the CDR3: TGTGCCAGCAGCCCTCGGGACCTCCTCTCTGGAAACACCATATATTTT. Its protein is CASSPRDLLSGNTIYF.

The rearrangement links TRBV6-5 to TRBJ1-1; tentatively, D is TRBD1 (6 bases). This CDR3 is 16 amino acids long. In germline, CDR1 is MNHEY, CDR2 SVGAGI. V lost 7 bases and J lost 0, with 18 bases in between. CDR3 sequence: CASIYGRGIMNTEAFF. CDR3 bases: TGTGCCAGCATTTATGGCAGGGGAATAATGAACACTGAAGCTTTCTTT.

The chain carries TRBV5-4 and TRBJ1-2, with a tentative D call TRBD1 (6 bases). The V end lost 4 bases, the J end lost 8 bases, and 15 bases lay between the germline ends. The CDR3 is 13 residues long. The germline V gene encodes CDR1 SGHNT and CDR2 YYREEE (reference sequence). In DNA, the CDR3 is TGTGCCAGCAGCATTACAGGGAGTCTGGGCTACACCTTC. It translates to CASSITGSLGYTF.

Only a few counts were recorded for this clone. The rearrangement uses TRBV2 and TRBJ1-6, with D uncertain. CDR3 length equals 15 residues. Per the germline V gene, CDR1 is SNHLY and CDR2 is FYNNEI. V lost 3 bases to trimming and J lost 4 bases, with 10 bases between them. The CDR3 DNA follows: TGTGCCAGCAGTGAGTTTGGCAGTTATAATTCACCCCTCCACTTT. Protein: CASSEFGSYNSPLHF.

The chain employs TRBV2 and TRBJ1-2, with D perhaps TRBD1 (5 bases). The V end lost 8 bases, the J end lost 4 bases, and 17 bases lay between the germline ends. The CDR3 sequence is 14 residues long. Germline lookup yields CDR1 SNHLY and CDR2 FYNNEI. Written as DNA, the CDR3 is TGTGCCAGCTGCCCCGCGGGGGGGACCTATGGCTACACCTTC. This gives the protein CASCPAGGTYGYTF.

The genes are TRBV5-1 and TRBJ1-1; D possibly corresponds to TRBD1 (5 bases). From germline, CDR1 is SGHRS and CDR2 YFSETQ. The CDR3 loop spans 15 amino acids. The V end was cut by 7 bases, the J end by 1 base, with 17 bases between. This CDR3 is CASGPREGGNTEAFF. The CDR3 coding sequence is TGCGCCAGCGGGCCCAGGGAAGGCGGGAACACTGAAGCTTTCTTT.

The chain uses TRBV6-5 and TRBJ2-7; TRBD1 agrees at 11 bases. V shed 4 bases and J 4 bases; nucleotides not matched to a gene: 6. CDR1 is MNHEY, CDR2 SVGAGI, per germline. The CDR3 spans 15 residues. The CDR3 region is CASSSPGQGVYEQYF. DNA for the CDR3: TGTGCCAGCAGTTCTCCGGGACAGGGGGTATACGAGCAGTACTTC.

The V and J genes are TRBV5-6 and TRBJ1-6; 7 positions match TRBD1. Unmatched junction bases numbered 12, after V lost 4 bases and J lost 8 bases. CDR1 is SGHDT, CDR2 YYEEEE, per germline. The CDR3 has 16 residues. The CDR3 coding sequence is TGTGCCAGCAGCCCGGCACCGGGACAGAATTATTCACCCCTCCACTTT. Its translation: CASSPAPGQNYSPLHF. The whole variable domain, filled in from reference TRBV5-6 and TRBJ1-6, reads DAGVTQSPTHLIKTRGQQVTLRCSPKSGHDTVSWYQQALGQGPQFIFQYYEEEERQRGNFPDRFSGHQFPNYSSELNVNALLLGDSALYLCASSPAPGQNYSPLHFGNGTRLTVT.

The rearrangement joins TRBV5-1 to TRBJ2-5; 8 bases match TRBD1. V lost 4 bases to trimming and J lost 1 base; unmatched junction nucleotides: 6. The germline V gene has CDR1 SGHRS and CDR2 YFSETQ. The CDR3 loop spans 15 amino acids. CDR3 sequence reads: CASSPGGGTQETQYF. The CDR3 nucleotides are TGCGCCAGCAGCCCAGGGGGCGGGACCCAAGAGACCCAGTACTTC.

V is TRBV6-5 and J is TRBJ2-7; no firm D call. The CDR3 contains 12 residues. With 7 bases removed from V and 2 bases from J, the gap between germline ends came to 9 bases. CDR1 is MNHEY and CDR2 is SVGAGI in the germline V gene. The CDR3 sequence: CASKRHPYEQYF. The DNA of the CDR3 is TGTGCCAGCAAAAGACATCCCTACGAGCAGTACTTC.

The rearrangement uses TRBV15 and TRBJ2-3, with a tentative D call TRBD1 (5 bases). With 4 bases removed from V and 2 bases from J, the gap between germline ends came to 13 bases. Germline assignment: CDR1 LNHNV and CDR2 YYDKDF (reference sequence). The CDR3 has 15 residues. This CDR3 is CATSMGLKNTDTQYF. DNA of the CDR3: TGTGCCACCAGCATGGGGCTGAAAAACACAGATACGCAGTATTTT.

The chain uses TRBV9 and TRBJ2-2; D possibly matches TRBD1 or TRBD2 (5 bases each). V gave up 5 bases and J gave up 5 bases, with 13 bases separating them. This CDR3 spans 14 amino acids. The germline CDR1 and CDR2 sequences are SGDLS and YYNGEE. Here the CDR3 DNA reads TGTGCCAGCAGGAGAGGGACGGCGACCGGGGAGCTGTTTTTT. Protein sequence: CASRRGTATGELFF.

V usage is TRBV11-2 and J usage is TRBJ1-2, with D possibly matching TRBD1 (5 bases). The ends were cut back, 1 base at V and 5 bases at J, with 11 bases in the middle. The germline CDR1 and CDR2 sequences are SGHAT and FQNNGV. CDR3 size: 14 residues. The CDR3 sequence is CASSLVIGGYGYTF. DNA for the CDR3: TGTGCCAGCAGCTTAGTTATCGGGGGGTATGGCTACACCTTC.

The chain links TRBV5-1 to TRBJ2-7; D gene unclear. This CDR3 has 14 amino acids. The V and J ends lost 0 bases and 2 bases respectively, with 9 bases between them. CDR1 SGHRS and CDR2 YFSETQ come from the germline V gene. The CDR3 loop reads CASSLVGTPYEQYF. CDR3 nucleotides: TGCGCCAGCAGCTTGGTGGGCACCCCCTACGAGCAGTACTTC.

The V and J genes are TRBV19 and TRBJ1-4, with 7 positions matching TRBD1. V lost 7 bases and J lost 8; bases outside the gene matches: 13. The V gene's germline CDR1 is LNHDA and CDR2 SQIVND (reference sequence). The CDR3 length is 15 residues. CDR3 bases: TGTGCCAGTACACTTAATTACAGGGGAGGGGAAAAACTGTTTTTT. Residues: CASTLNYRGGEKLFF.

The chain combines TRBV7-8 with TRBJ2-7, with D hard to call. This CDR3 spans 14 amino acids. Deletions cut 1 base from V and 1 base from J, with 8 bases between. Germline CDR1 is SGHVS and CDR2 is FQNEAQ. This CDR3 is CASSLVSSSYEQYF. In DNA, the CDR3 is TGTGCCAGCAGCTTAGTGTCATCATCCTACGAGCAGTACTTC.

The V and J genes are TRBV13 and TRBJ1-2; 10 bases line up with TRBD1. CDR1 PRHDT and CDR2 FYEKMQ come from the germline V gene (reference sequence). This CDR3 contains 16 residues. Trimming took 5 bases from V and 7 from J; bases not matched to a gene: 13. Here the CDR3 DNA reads TGTGCCAGCAGCCTCCGGGACAGGGGAATAGTTAGTGGCTACACCTTC. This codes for CASSLRDRGIVSGYTF.

Written as DNA, the CDR3 is TGTGCCAGCAGCTTAGGAGGGTTACAGTCACAAGAGACCCAGTACTTC. This encodes CASSLGGLQSQETQYF. This chain links TRBV7-2 with TRBJ2-5; TRBD2 is a possible D gene (5 bases). CDR1 is SGHTA and CDR2 is FQGNSA in the germline V gene. Trimming stripped 1 base from V and 2 bases from J, with 14 bases between. The CDR3 loop spans 16 amino acids.

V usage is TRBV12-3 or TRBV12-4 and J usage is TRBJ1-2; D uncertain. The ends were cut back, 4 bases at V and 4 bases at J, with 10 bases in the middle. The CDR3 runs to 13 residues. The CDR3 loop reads CASSSRSVYGYTF. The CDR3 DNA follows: TGTGCCAGCAGTTCCCGTTCTGTCTATGGCTACACCTTC.